Given below is one T cell receptor beta chain in context. This clonotype was picked up many times. The target of this receptor is not known. It has no much larger one-base neighbor in the sample; base qualities were not kept. Graves' hyperthyroidism was defined as stable when no progression to ophthalmopathy occurred over 18 months of follow-up. The hyperthyroidism patients were between 18 and 65 years old and newly diagnosed, with a disease duration of less than 2 months. Any patient with an uncontrolled infection, another autoimmune disease, pregnancy or lactation was excluded. Diagnoses were based on clinical symptoms, serum thyroxine and TRAb, thyroid ultrasound and orbital computed tomography. Ficoll-Paque density gradient centrifugation was used to isolate PBMCs from around 10 ml of fresh peripheral blood. Total RNA was extracted using Trizol reagent, and RNA quality was assessed on an Agilent 2100 Bioanalyzer.

These data belong to a study of T cells in Graves' hyperthyroidism and ophthalmopathy (dated by TCRdb to the late 2010s). As for the study more broadly: Peripheral blood was sampled at the time of initial diagnosis, prior to any treatment. TCR V-J signatures able to tell the groups apart were searched for in a discovery cohort of 100 or so patients, of whom more than 40 had Graves' ophthalmopathy and around 57 had stable Graves' hyperthyroidism. Thyroid tissue and blood T-cell repertoires from more than five Graves' hyperthyroidism patients were also compared in the study. For training and testing, the 100 or so patients in the discovery cohort were randomly divided in a 7:3 ratio. Once sampling was done, hyperthyroidism patients were given methimazole at a starting dose of 30 mg daily, whereas ophthalmopathy patients were given high-dose intravenous methylprednisolone. The paper describes TCR Vbeta CDR3 sequencing of 135 peripheral blood samples, made up of under 50 ophthalmopathy patients, approximately 73 hyperthyroidism patients and approximately 17 progressor patients. An independent validation cohort of under 20 hyperthyroidism patients and about 15 patients who later progressed to ophthalmopathy tested prospective prediction of ophthalmopathy.

Results the study describes overall, beyond this receptor: Ophthalmopathy was separated from stable hyperthyroidism by a 13 V-J signature model, with 87.88% sensitivity and approximately 81% specificity obtained in cross-validation and 80%/75% obtained in testing. No statistical method was used to set the sample size in advance, and investigators knew the group allocation. In validation, progression to ophthalmopathy was predicted by the model with roughly 69% sensitivity and under 85% specificity, a median of approximately 7.1 months before onset. Most expanded thyroid clonotypes (frequency above 0.001) were also detected in blood, suggesting blood repertoires may reflect thyroid immune responses.

The TCR beta CDR3 regions were amplified from RNA transcripts. A first-round RT-PCR of the TCR CDR3 used the HTBI primer set with the Qiagen OneStep RT-PCR kit. Libraries were constructed in a second round of multiplex PCR, after which size selection and purification were performed. Paired-end sequencing of the libraries was performed with 100 bp reads on an Illumina HiSeq2000. In the authors' own workflow: SOAPnuke was used to process the raw data, throwing out any read that contained adapters or uncalled bases, had a mean Phred below 15, or lacked an exact constant-primer or identifier match. High-quality paired reads were merged with COPE v1.2.5, and unique nucleotide sequences were defined as clonotypes. MiTCR v1.1 was used to align the clonotypes against IMGT TRBV, TRBD and TRBJ reference segments. Analysis was restricted to V-J combinations with a frequency above 0.0001, which covered 99% to 99.2% of repertoires. The TCS score was defined as F50 (clonal expansion) divided by E x V (chaos), with BLOSUM62-based TCRdist calculated between CDR3 peptides within each V-J. Welch's t-statistics and random forest reduced fewer than 550 V-J features to roughly 13, which were used in a naive Bayes classifier (R e1071). TCRdb ran its own pipeline on the public reads, namely fastp trimming at Q25 and MiXCR clone calling, and kept in-frame beta chains. Records with the same CDR3 protein are collapsed into one entry carrying the most frequent genes and DNA. These V and J calls originate from TCRdb's pipeline instead of the authors' own analysis. The sample data list around 580,000 distinct CDR3 sequences, and 16% of these were observed just once. Of the sample, about 20% falls within the top ten clones.

The CDR3 covers 13 residues, taking in both the cysteine and the phenylalanine. The sequence is cut down to CDR3 DNA, 39 bases in frame from base 1. At the junction V is shortened by 7 bases and J by 6 bases, with 13 bases in between. The CDR1 and CDR2 encoded by the germline V gene are WSHSY and SAAADI. The chain is made from TRBV10-2 and TRBJ2-1; tentative D gene TRBD1, with 5 bases matching. The receptor's source is a young woman with Graves' hyperthyroidism. The sequenced material came from blood. The CDR3 is CASTSGSSNEQFF. In nucleotides, the sequence is TGCGCCAGCACTTCAGGGTCCAGCAATGAGCAGTTCTTC.